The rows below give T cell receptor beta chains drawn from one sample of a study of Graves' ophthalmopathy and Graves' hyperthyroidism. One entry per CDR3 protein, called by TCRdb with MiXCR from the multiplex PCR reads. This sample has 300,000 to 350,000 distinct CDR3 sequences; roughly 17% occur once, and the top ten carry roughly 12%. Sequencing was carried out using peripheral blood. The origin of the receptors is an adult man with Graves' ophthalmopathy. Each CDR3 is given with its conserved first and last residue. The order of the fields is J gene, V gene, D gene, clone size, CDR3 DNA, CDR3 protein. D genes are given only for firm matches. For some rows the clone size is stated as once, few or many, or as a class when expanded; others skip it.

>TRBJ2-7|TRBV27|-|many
TGTGCCAGCAGTGCTCGAAGAGGGGGCTCCTACGAGCAGTACTTC
CASSARRGGSYEQYF
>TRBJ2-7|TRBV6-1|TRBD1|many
TGTGCCAGCAGAAGAGACCGGGACAGGTTGTACGAGCAGTACTTC
CASRRDRDRLYEQYF
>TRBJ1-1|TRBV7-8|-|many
TGTGCCAGCAGCTTCTCAAAGGTTCAGATGAACACTGAAGCTTTCTTT
CASSFSKVQMNTEAFF
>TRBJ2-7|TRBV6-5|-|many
TGTGCCAGCAGTCTACAGGACAATGGGTTCGAGCAGTACTTC
CASSLQDNGFEQYF
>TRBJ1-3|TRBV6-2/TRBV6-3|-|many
TGTGCCAGCAGTTACTCTTTGGAGCGGGGTGGAAACACCATATATTTT
CASSYSLERGGNTIYF
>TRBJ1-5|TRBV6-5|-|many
TGTGCCAGCAGTTACAGAGGGGGGCGGGAGCCCCAGCATTTT
CASSYRGGREPQHF
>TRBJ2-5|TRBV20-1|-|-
TGCAGTGCTGATCTTCACAGCGTCCAAGAGACCCAGTACTTC
CSADLHSVQETQYF
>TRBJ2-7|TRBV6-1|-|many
TGTGCCAGCAGTCTTAGGAGCAGGGTTTACGAGCAGTACTTC
CASSLRSRVYEQYF
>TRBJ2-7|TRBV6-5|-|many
TGTGCCAGCAGTTTGGCAGGGGCGCGCAACGAGCAGTACTTC
CASSLAGARNEQYF
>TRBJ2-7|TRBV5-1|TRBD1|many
TGCGCCAGCAGCTTGGCAGGGGACAGGGTCGACGAGCAGTACTTC
CASSLAGDRVDEQYF
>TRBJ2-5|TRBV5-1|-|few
TGCGCCAGCAGCTTGGTTACGGGGGAGATAGGGGAGACCCAGTACTTC
CASSLVTGEIGETQYF
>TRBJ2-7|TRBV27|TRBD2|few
TGTGCCAGCAGTCTCGGGACTAGCGGGAGGCAGGGAGAGCAGTACTTC
CASSLGTSGRQGEQYF
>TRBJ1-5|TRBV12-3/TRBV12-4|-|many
TGTGCCAGCAGTTTGGGGTCGGCGGAGCACAAGCATTTT
CASSLGSAEHKHF
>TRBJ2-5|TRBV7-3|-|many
TGTGCCAGCAGCTTATCACGACAAGAGACCCAGTACTTC
CASSLSRQETQYF
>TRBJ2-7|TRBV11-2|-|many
TGTGCCAGCAGCTTAGTGGCAGGAAGGATGTCCTACGAGCAGTACTTC
CASSLVAGRMSYEQYF
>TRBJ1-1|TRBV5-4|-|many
TGTGCCAGCAGCTTGGGGGGTACAGGGAGCAACACTGAAGCTTTCTTT
CASSLGGTGSNTEAFF
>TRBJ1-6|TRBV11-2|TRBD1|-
TGTGCCAGCAGCTTATCCGGGACAGGGAATAATACACCCCTCCACTTT
CASSLSGTGNNTPLHF
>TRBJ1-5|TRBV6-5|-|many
TGTGCCAGCAGTAACAACAGGGTTAGCAATCAGCCCCAGCATTTT
CASSNNRVSNQPQHF
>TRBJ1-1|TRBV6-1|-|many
TGTGCCAGCAGTGAGAAACCGAACACTGAAGCTTTCTTT
CASSEKPNTEAFF
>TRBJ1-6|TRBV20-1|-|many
TGCAGTGCAGCAGGGGCAGCTGCCAATAATTCACCCCTCCACTTT
CSAAGAAANNSPLHF
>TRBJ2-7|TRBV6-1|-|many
TGTGCCAGCAGTGCGGGTCGTGAGGGCGAGCAGTACTTC
CASSAGREGEQYF
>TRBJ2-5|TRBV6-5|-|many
TGTGCCAGCAGTTATGCCACAGGGGACTGGGAGACCCAGTACTTC
CASSYATGDWETQYF
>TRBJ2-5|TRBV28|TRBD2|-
TGTGCCAGCAGTCTGACTAGCGGGTTGTCTTCGGAGACCCAGTACTTC
CASSLTSGLSSETQYF
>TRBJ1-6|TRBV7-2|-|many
TGTGCCAGCAGCCCGGATAATTCACCCCTCCACTTT
CASSPDNSPLHF
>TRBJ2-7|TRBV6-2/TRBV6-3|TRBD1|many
TGTGCCAGCAGTTATCTCGGACAGGGGGCCTCCGAGCAGTACTTC
CASSYLGQGASEQYF
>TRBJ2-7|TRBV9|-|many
TGTGCCAGCAGCGTTGGGGCGGGTGGGTCGGCCCACAAAATCTACGAGCAGTACTTC
CASSVGAGGSAHKIYEQYF
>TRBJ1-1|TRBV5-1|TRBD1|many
TGCGCCAGCAGGGACGGACAGGGGGCAGGAGGTGAAGCTTTCTTT
CASRDGQGAGGEAFF
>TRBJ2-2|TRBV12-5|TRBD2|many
TGTGCTAGTGGTTTGGGCCCTCGGGAGGGAACCACCGGGGAGCTGTTTTTT
CASGLGPREGTTGELFF
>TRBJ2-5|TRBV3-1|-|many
TGTGCCAGCAGCCAAGATATAGGAGATGATGAGACCCAGTACTTC
CASSQDIGDDETQYF
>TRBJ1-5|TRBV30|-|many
TGTGCCTGGAGTAAAGGACAGAGACCTAATCAGCCCCAGCATTTT
CAWSKGQRPNQPQHF
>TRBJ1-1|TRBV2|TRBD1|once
TGTGCCAGCAGTGTCCCCCTTGGTGCCAACTGTTGGGACAGGGGGCTATCTGAAGCTTTCTTT
CASSVPLGANCWDRGLSEAFF
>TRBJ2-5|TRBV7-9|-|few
TGTGCCAGCAGCTTAGCTCGCGGTAGCCAAGAGACCCAGTACTTC
CASSLARGSQETQYF
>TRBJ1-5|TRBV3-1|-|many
TGTGCCAGCAGCCCCACCGGATCGAGCAATCAGCCCCAGCATTTT
CASSPTGSSNQPQHF
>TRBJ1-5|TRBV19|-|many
TGTGCCAGTAGTATACTCCTCCCGAGCAATCAGCCCCAGCATTTT
CASSILLPSNQPQHF
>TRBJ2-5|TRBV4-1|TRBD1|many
TGCGCCAGCAGCCAAGCCGGGACAGGGTCGAGGGAGACCCAGTACTTC
CASSQAGTGSRETQYF
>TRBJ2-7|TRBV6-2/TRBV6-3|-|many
TGTGCCAGCAGCTACGAGCAGTACTTC
CASSYEQYF
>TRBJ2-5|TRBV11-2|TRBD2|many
TGTGCCAGCAGCTACACTAGCGGGACGGAGACCCAGTACTTC
CASSYTSGTETQYF
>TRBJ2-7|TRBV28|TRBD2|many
TGTGCCAGCAGTTTAGGGGGGGGGAGGTGGGACTACGAGCAGTACTTC
CASSLGGGRWDYEQYF
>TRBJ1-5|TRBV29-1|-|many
TGCAGCGTCGCGCGCGGGGCAAAACAGCCCCAGCATTTT
CSVARGAKQPQHF
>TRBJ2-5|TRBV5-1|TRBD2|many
TGCGCCAGCAGGGAGGTCAGCAGGGGGACTAGCGGGAAAGAGACCCAGTACTTC
CASREVSRGTSGKETQYF
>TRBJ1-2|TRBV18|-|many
TGTGCCAGCTCACCAGGTCCTCAGGGCGCCTATGGCTACACCTTC
CASSPGPQGAYGYTF
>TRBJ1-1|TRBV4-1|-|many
TGCGCCAGCAGCCACCACACGGGGCAGGGGCAGGTCACTGAAGCTTTCTTT
CASSHHTGQGQVTEAFF
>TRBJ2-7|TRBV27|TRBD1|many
TGTGCCAGCAGTGCCGGGACAGGGTCCTACGAGCAGTACTTC
CASSAGTGSYEQYF
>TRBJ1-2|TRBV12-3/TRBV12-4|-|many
TGTGCCAGCAGTGCCAACCTAGGCGGCAGGGGTGGCTACACCTTC
CASSANLGGRGGYTF
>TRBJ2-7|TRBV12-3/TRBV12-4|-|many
TGTGCCAGCAGTTTGTCTGCTAACGAGCAGTACTTC
CASSLSANEQYF
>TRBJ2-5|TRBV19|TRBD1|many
TGTGCCAGTAGTATGGACAGGGGGCAGCAAGAGACCCAGTACTTC
CASSMDRGQQETQYF
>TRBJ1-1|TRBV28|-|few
TGTGCCAGCAGTTTGAAGGGTTTTGAAGCTTTCTTT
CASSLKGFEAFF
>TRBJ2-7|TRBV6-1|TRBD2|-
TGTGCCAGCACTCTAGCGGGGGTCCACGAGCAGTACTTC
CASTLAGVHEQYF
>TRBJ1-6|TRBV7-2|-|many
TGTGCCAGCAGCTTAGAGTGGGCTTACAATTCACCCCTCCACTTT
CASSLEWAYNSPLHF
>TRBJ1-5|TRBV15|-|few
TGTGCCACCAGCAGAGATTATCAACAGCCCCAGCATTTT
CATSRDYQQPQHF
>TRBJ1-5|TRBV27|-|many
TGTGCCCCAGTCCGAGGGTGTAATCAGCCCCAGCATTTT
CAPVRGCNQPQHF
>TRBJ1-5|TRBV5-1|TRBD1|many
TGCGCCAGCAGCTTAACAGGGGCCTCCAATCAGCCCCAGCATTTT
CASSLTGASNQPQHF
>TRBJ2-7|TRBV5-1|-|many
TGCGCCAGCTCGCCGCGAGGGGGGAGTTATTACGAGCAGTACTTC
CASSPRGGSYYEQYF
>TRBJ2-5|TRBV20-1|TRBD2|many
TGCAGTGCTAGAGATGCTAGCGGGAGGCGAGAGACCCAGTACTTC
CSARDASGRRETQYF
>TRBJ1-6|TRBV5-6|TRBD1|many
TGTGCCAGCAGCGCGTACAGGGGGCTTTCACCCCTCCACTTT
CASSAYRGLSPLHF